The rows below give T cell receptor beta chains drawn from one sample of a study of T cells in Graves' hyperthyroidism and ophthalmopathy. TCRdb independently ran MiXCR on the multiplex PCR reads; one entry per CDR3 protein. The sample holds more than 600,000 distinct CDR3 sequences; about 16% are singletons and the top ten take under 8.5%. Specimen: blood. These receptor sequences come from a man younger than 30 with Graves' hyperthyroidism. The conserved cysteine and the conserved F or W are not part of the CDR3 here. The D gene is left open where the match is weak. Clone size appears in some rows only: once, few, many, or a class for an expanded clone.

D	V	size	J	CDR3
TRBD1	TRBV10-3	NA	TRBJ1-1	AINRQGLVTEAF
NA	TRBV2	few	TRBJ2-7	ASRMDRYSYEQY
NA	TRBV7-8	many	TRBJ1-1	ASSLGRPVLISNTEAF
TRBD2	TRBV28	many	TRBJ2-2	ASSLVAGVAGELF
NA	TRBV6-1	few	TRBJ2-3	ASRLLVTDTQY
NA	TRBV5-1	few	TRBJ1-2	ASRPTGTQRGGYT
TRBD1	TRBV3-1	many	TRBJ2-2	ASSQEWTGNTGELF
NA	TRBV12-3/TRBV12-4	few	TRBJ2-1	ASSLARRPPYNEQF
TRBD2	TRBV27	many	TRBJ2-1	ASSFKLRGSTHNEQF
NA	TRBV5-1	many	TRBJ1-1	ASSSQVGTEAF
NA	TRBV6-1	few	TRBJ2-2	ASNGPNTGELF
NA	TRBV4-3	NA	TRBJ2-7	ASSLPSLGGEPYEQY
TRBD2	TRBV9	few	TRBJ2-7	ASSSGTSGTKPYEQY
NA	TRBV2	many	TRBJ1-5	ASSVGRQPQH
TRBD2	TRBV27	few	TRBJ2-2	ATSSLRAGGSGRATGELF
NA	TRBV7-2	many	TRBJ2-7	ASSLAVGALREQY
TRBD1	TRBV6-1	NA	TRBJ2-1	ASGQGVSNEQF
TRBD2	TRBV27	many	TRBJ2-1	ASSPKAGEGEQF
NA	TRBV12-3/TRBV12-4	NA	TRBJ1-2	ASSLPAGVDGYT
TRBD1	TRBV7-2	many	TRBJ2-3	ASRKQGASNTDTQY
TRBD1	TRBV20-1	many	TRBJ2-3	SAPPGQGTNTQY
TRBD2	TRBV28	many	TRBJ2-3	ASQTQGLAGGPRTDTQY
NA	TRBV3-1	few	TRBJ2-7	ASSQKSESSYEQY
NA	TRBV5-1	NA	TRBJ2-5	ASSSLVLETQY
NA	TRBV30	few	TRBJ2-7	AWSVGSGGNGYEQY
NA	TRBV14	many	TRBJ2-1	ASSPAPIPRGEQF
TRBD1	TRBV19	few	TRBJ1-1	ASRAQGATEAF
TRBD2	TRBV4-2	few	TRBJ2-3	ASSPGLGTSGPSTDTQY
NA	TRBV6-2/TRBV6-3	NA	TRBJ2-1	ASRPYRAGAYNEQF
TRBD2	TRBV6-1	NA	TRBJ2-7	ASTLVLATYEQY
NA	TRBV12-3/TRBV12-4	many	TRBJ2-3	ASLLGSGTDTQY
NA	TRBV19	NA	TRBJ2-1	ASSIVTGQQF
NA	TRBV4-2	NA	TRBJ2-1	ASSQVVASEQF
TRBD2	TRBV20-1	NA	TRBJ2-3	SARDGAGEVSDAQY
TRBD1	TRBV28	NA	TRBJ1-1	ASSWDGTGVRKEAF
NA	TRBV2	many	TRBJ1-2	ARTGASYGYT
NA	TRBV12-3/TRBV12-4	many	TRBJ2-4	ASSFAGDIQY
NA	TRBV28	many	TRBJ2-1	ASSSPTESYNEQF
NA	TRBV7-9	many	TRBJ2-2	ASSLAGSGELF
NA	TRBV29-1	many	TRBJ1-1	SVEGGRGSPF
TRBD2	TRBV2	many	TRBJ2-1	ASSKGLAVDNEQF
TRBD2	TRBV10-3	many	TRBJ2-2	AISDSTSGTGELF
NA	TRBV29-1	NA	TRBJ1-1	SVETSRGTEAF
TRBD1	TRBV4-1	many	TRBJ1-2	ASTPSPGQGGGYT
NA	TRBV6-9	few	TRBJ2-1	ASSPGASSAIKTNEQF
NA	TRBV4-1	few	TRBJ2-7	ASSPNRGGGKDEQY
NA	TRBV12-3/TRBV12-4	NA	TRBJ1-2	ASSLSETRGYGYT